This is a list of T cell receptor beta chains from one sample in a study of cytomegalovirus exposure and HLA in healthy donors. Clones were sequenced by immunoSEQ multiplex PCR, and TCRdb holds only the in-frame ones, with some missing. This table holds more than 110,000 clones, roughly 79% found once. The source material was PBMCs. These receptors were taken from a male donor in good health and CMV-seronegative. CDR3s include the opening cysteine and the closing phenylalanine or tryptophan. A D gene is named only where the DNA matches it firmly. Clone size is stated in some rows and not others, as once, few, many or a class when expanded.

V: TRBV19; size: -; D: -; J: TRBJ2-3; DNA: TGTGCCAGTAGTCTTAGCGCCAGCACAGATACGCAGTATTTT; CDR3: CASSLSASTDTQYF
V: TRBV9; size: few; D: TRBD2; J: TRBJ2-3; DNA: TGTGCCAGCAGCGTAACTAGCGGGGGGGACACAGATACGCAGTATTTT; CDR3: CASSVTSGGDTDTQYF
V: TRBV7-8; size: -; D: -; J: TRBJ1-1; DNA: TGTGCCAGCAGCTTATATGAGGGATCTGTCACTGAAGCTTTCTTT; CDR3: CASSLYEGSVTEAFF
V: TRBV30; size: few; D: -; J: TRBJ1-5; DNA: TGTGCCTGGACCCCGATCGGGGGTGGCAATCAGCCCCAGCATTTT; CDR3: CAWTPIGGGNQPQHF
V: TRBV19; size: -; D: -; J: TRBJ2-1; DNA: TGTGCCAGTAGACCCCCCGAGTACAATGAGCAGTTCTTC; CDR3: CASRPPEYNEQFF
V: TRBV5-8; size: -; D: TRBD2; J: TRBJ2-7; DNA: TGTGCCAGCAGCTCCGGTGGGGCTAGCGGATTTACCTACGAGCAGTACTTC; CDR3: CASSSGGASGFTYEQYF
V: TRBV7-6; size: -; D: TRBD1; J: TRBJ2-6; DNA: TGTGCCAGCAGCTTAGATGCCAGGGGGTCTGGGGCCAACGTCCTGACTTTC; CDR3: CASSLDARGSGANVLTF
V: TRBV25-1; size: -; D: TRBD2; J: TRBJ2-1; DNA: TGTGCCAGCCGTAGCGGGGACTCCTACAATGAGCAGTTCTTC; CDR3: CASRSGDSYNEQFF
V: TRBV5-1; size: -; D: -; J: TRBJ2-1; DNA: TGCGCCAGCAGCTTGTTTACGAGCGGGAATGAGCAGTTCTTC; CDR3: CASSLFTSGNEQFF
V: TRBV5-1; size: -; D: -; J: TRBJ1-3; DNA: TGCGCCAGCAGCAGAACAAGTATCTCTGGAAACACCATATATTTT; CDR3: CASSRTSISGNTIYF
V: TRBV30; size: -; D: -; J: TRBJ1-1; DNA: TGTGCCTGGGCGGCGGGGGGGAACACTGAAGCTTTCTTT; CDR3: CAWAAGGNTEAFF
V: TRBV30; size: -; D: TRBD1; J: TRBJ1-4; DNA: TGTGCCTCCACGACAGGGAAAACTCGAGCTAATGAAAAACTGTTTTTT; CDR3: CASTTGKTRANEKLFF
V: TRBV11-3; size: -; D: TRBD1; J: TRBJ2-1; DNA: TGTGCCAGCAGCTCAGGACAGGGCAATGAGCAGTTCTTC; CDR3: CASSSGQGNEQFF
V: TRBV4-2; size: -; D: -; J: TRBJ1-1; DNA: TGTGCCAGCAGCCTTGGACAGATGAACACTGAAGCTTTCTTT; CDR3: CASSLGQMNTEAFF
V: TRBV27; size: -; D: -; J: TRBJ2-1; DNA: TGTGCCAGCGTGGGCCGGGGTTACTCCTACAATGAGCAGTTCTTC; CDR3: CASVGRGYSYNEQFF
V: TRBV6-5; size: -; D: -; J: TRBJ2-7; DNA: TGTGCCAGCAGTTCCCCCGTGACGGGAGCGTCCGAGCAGTACTTC; CDR3: CASSSPVTGASEQYF
V: TRBV2; size: -; D: -; J: TRBJ1-6; DNA: TGTGCCAGCAGTGAGGAGAATAATTCACCCCTCCACTTT; CDR3: CASSEENNSPLHF
V: TRBV16; size: once; D: TRBD1; J: TRBJ1-2; DNA: TGTGCCAGCAGCCCACGACAGGGATCCTATGGCTACACCTTC; CDR3: CASSPRQGSYGYTF
V: TRBV7-3; size: -; D: TRBD1; J: TRBJ1-1; DNA: TGTGCCAGCAGCCGGGACAGGGGATTCACTGAAGCTTTCTTT; CDR3: CASSRDRGFTEAFF
V: TRBV13; size: -; D: -; J: TRBJ2-3; DNA: TGTGCCAGCAGAAGAAGCGGGAGCACAGATACGCAGTATTTT; CDR3: CASRRSGSTDTQYF
V: TRBV18; size: -; D: -; J: TRBJ1-5; DNA: TGTGCCAGCTCATACGGTGGTTCCAATCAGCCCCAGCATTTT; CDR3: CASSYGGSNQPQHF
V: TRBV5-1; size: -; D: TRBD2; J: TRBJ2-1; DNA: TGCGCCAGCAGCGTATTAGCGGGGGGGGCCGACAATGAGCAGTTCTTC; CDR3: CASSVLAGGADNEQFF
V: TRBV7-3; size: once; D: TRBD2; J: TRBJ2-1; DNA: TGTGCCAGCAGCTTAAATAGGGCTAGCGGGGGGGCCAATGAGCAGTTCTTC; CDR3: CASSLNRASGGANEQFF
V: TRBV30; size: -; D: TRBD1; J: TRBJ2-7; DNA: TGTGCCTGGAGTCTCCTCCTGTTCTGGGGGGACAGGGGCTACGAGCAGTACTTC; CDR3: CAWSLLLFWGDRGYEQYF
V: TRBV10-3; size: -; D: -; J: TRBJ2-2; DNA: TGTGCCATCAGTGGGACAGCGAACACCGGGGAGCTGTTTTTT; CDR3: CAISGTANTGELFF
V: TRBV7-6; size: once; D: -; J: TRBJ1-1; DNA: TGTGCCAGCAGCCGACGTCCTGACGGGAGGACTGAAGCTTTCTTT; CDR3: CASSRRPDGRTEAFF
V: TRBV7-9; size: -; D: -; J: TRBJ1-2; DNA: TGTGCCAGCAGCTTAGCTGGGGCTCAGAGTTACGGCTACACCTTC; CDR3: CASSLAGAQSYGYTF
V: TRBV7-7; size: once; D: TRBD2; J: TRBJ2-5; DNA: TGTGCTATAGCGGGAGGGCTTAGAGAGACCCAGTACTTC; CDR3: CAIAGGLRETQYF
V: TRBV4-1; size: once; D: TRBD2; J: TRBJ2-4; DNA: TGCGCCAGCAGCCATCTAGCGGGGGTAGCCAAAAACATTCAGTACTTC; CDR3: CASSHLAGVAKNIQYF
V: TRBV7-8; size: -; D: TRBD1; J: TRBJ1-5; DNA: TGTGCCAGCAGCTCGGAGGGACAGCTTAGCAATCAGCCCCAGCATTTT; CDR3: CASSSEGQLSNQPQHF
V: TRBV19; size: -; D: -; J: TRBJ1-1; DNA: TGTGCCAGTAGTATTTTTGGGACAGAAGCTTTCTTT; CDR3: CASSIFGTEAFF
V: TRBV9; size: -; D: TRBD1; J: TRBJ2-7; DNA: TGTGCCAGCAGCAGATCCGGGACAGAGTCCTACGAGCAGTACTTC; CDR3: CASSRSGTESYEQYF
V: TRBV5-1; size: -; D: -; J: TRBJ1-1; DNA: TGCGCCAGCAGCTTGATCGGGGAGGGGACCCCTGAAGCTTTCTTT; CDR3: CASSLIGEGTPEAFF
V: TRBV30; size: -; D: TRBD2; J: TRBJ2-1; DNA: TGTGCCTGGAGTGTAAGTAGCGGGAGCAATGAGCAGTTCTTC; CDR3: CAWSVSSGSNEQFF
V: TRBV27; size: -; D: TRBD2; J: TRBJ2-7; DNA: TGTGCCAGCAGTTTCGTCAGCGGGAATCTCAACGAGCAGTACTTC; CDR3: CASSFVSGNLNEQYF
V: TRBV2; size: -; D: -; J: TRBJ1-1; DNA: TGTGCCAGCCTCCGCCTAAACACTGAAGCTTTCTTT; CDR3: CASLRLNTEAFF
V: TRBV7-9; size: -; D: -; J: TRBJ1-5; DNA: TGTGCCAGCAACTTACCGGAGCAACCCCAGCATTTT; CDR3: CASNLPEQPQHF
V: TRBV30; size: -; D: -; J: TRBJ1-5; DNA: TGTGCCTGGAGTTCCTCTACAGCGGACTATCAGCCCCAGCATTTT; CDR3: CAWSSSTADYQPQHF
V: TRBV5-8; size: -; D: -; J: TRBJ1-1; DNA: TGTGCCAGCAGCTTGGTACAGGGAAGAACTGAAGCTTTCTTT; CDR3: CASSLVQGRTEAFF
V: TRBV30; size: once; D: -; J: TRBJ1-3; DNA: TGTGCCTGGAGCCGAGGGAGGTTTAGTGGGAACACCATATATTTT; CDR3: CAWSRGRFSGNTIYF
V: TRBV10-3; size: few; D: -; J: TRBJ1-5; DNA: TGTGCCATCAGTAGGGAGGGTCAGCCCCAGCATTTT; CDR3: CAISREGQPQHF
V: TRBV7-8; size: -; D: TRBD1; J: TRBJ2-5; DNA: TGTGCCAGCAGCAAACAGGACAGGGTTCCCAGAGAGACCCAGTACTTC; CDR3: CASSKQDRVPRETQYF
V: TRBV5-1; size: -; D: -; J: TRBJ1-2; DNA: TGCGCCAGCAGCTTGGTAATCGGGAACTATGGCTACACCTTC; CDR3: CASSLVIGNYGYTF
V: TRBV5-6; size: -; D: -; J: TRBJ1-4; DNA: TGTGCCAGCAGCTTCCCCGGGATTGGTGCAACTAATGAAAAACTGTTTTTT; CDR3: CASSFPGIGATNEKLFF
V: TRBV29-1; size: -; D: TRBD1; J: TRBJ2-7; DNA: TGCAGCGCCGGGACAGGGGGCTACGAGCAGTACTTC; CDR3: CSAGTGGYEQYF
V: TRBV10-3; size: -; D: TRBD1; J: TRBJ2-7; DNA: TGTGCCATCAGTGAGTCTTTGGGACAGGTGGTCTACGAGCAGTACTTC; CDR3: CAISESLGQVVYEQYF
V: TRBV30; size: -; D: TRBD2; J: TRBJ2-1; DNA: TGTGCCTGGAGGACTAGCGGGACGATTTACAATGAGCAGTTCTTC; CDR3: CAWRTSGTIYNEQFF
V: TRBV10-1; size: -; D: TRBD1; J: TRBJ2-7; DNA: TGCGCCAGCAGTTCTCGAACAGGGGCCAGGGGCTCCGAGCAGTACTTC; CDR3: CASSSRTGARGSEQYF
V: TRBV6-1; size: -; D: TRBD1; J: TRBJ2-7; DNA: TGTGCCAGCAGTGCCGGACAGGGGGGAGTCATCTACGAGCAGCACTTC; CDR3: CASSAGQGGVIYEQHF
V: TRBV6-6; size: -; D: TRBD2; J: TRBJ2-5; DNA: TGTGCCAGCAGCAAGACTAGCGGGGGGGCCAGTGAGACCCAGTACTTC; CDR3: CASSKTSGGASETQYF
V: TRBV6-1; size: once; D: -; J: TRBJ1-5; DNA: TGTGCCAGCAGTGGTCTAAATCAGCCCCAGCATTTT; CDR3: CASSGLNQPQHF
V: TRBV6-4; size: -; D: TRBD2; J: TRBJ2-1; DNA: TGTGCCAGCAGTGACTCGAAAGGGACTAGCGGCCGCTCCTACAATGAGCAGTTCTTC; CDR3: CASSDSKGTSGRSYNEQFF
V: TRBV30; size: -; D: -; J: TRBJ1-1; DNA: TGTGCCTGGAGGGGGTGGGGGCTGGGTAACACTGAAGCTTTCTTT; CDR3: CAWRGWGLGNTEAFF
V: TRBV30; size: once; D: TRBD1; J: TRBJ1-3; DNA: TGTGCCTGGAGTGGGGGGGACAGCTTCTCTGGAAACACCATATATTTT; CDR3: CAWSGGDSFSGNTIYF
V: TRBV30; size: few; D: TRBD1; J: TRBJ1-1; DNA: TGTGCCTGTAGAGGACAGGGGGCGGTGAGCACTGAAGCTTTCTTT; CDR3: CACRGQGAVSTEAFF
V: TRBV7-9; size: -; D: -; J: TRBJ1-4; DNA: TGTGCCAGCGCGGGTCGGGGGAATGAAAAACTGTTTTTT; CDR3: CASAGRGNEKLFF
V: TRBV5-4; size: -; D: -; J: TRBJ2-2; DNA: TGTGCCAGCAGCGGTATTGGCGGTCCAAACACCGGGGAGCTGTTTTTT; CDR3: CASSGIGGPNTGELFF
V: TRBV15; size: -; D: -; J: TRBJ1-1; DNA: TGTGCCACCAGCCAACAGGGAAGGGGGACTGAAGCTTTCTTT; CDR3: CATSQQGRGTEAFF
V: TRBV6-4; size: -; D: -; J: TRBJ2-7; DNA: TGTGCCAGCAGTGAATGGGCAGGGGATTACGAGCAGTACTTC; CDR3: CASSEWAGDYEQYF